This T cell receptor (beta chain) was profiled in a study of T cell responses to AZD1222 COVID-19 vaccine (dated by TCRdb to the early 2020s). A note on the overall study: AZD1222 recipients with second doses at about 4 weeks or about 12 weeks were pooled, because spike-specific TCR depth and breadth did not differ between schedules. TCR sequencing covered some 250 trial participants: 200 to 220 given two doses of AZD1222 and approximately 26 given two doses of MenACWY control vaccine. Trial participants were enrolled by age into 18-55, 56-69 and 70-plus year subgroups, with around 150, 28 and 57 TCR-sequenced participants respectively.

Unmatched junction bases come to 6, with V trimmed by 8 bases and J by 4 bases. From the cysteine up to the phenylalanine, the CDR3 has a length of 13 residues. The kept DNA is CDR3 alone, 39 bases in frame from the first base. CDR1 and CDR2 (MNHEY, SMNVEV) derive from the germline V gene (reference sequence). The CDR3 regions of human TCRbeta chains were analyzed by immunosequencing. Per the source publication's procedure: TCRs in the repertoires were compared against a reference library of SARS-CoV-2-specific TCRs that had been generated with the MIRA antigen-specificity platform. Breadth meant the fraction of unique TCRs that were SARS-CoV-2-associated, whereas depth meant the fraction of total T cells that were SARS-CoV-2-associated. Using the MIRA data, every spike-specific TCR was mapped to the spike region that the TCR reacted to and assigned to either a CD4 or a CD8 class. Log10-transformed breadth and depth values were compared by one-way ANOVA with Sidak's multiple comparisons tests. The table was pulled from immuneACCESS by TCRdb, which kept in-frame rearrangements only. Such tables lose some clones; where checked, under half of the loss comes from unresolved V genes, and the rest has no known cause. That table is the source of V, J and clone size, and D and trimming were worked out from the DNA. Counted in this sample were over 85,000 clones; around 81% of them appeared once. The top ten clones comprise roughly 5% of the sample.

In regard to this clone: Its antigen is still unknown. The record has no base qualities; no much larger clone is one base away.

General findings and caveats noted by the study authors: Most participants were white British and females outnumbered males, and the authors suggested that clonal diversity may have been underestimated. After two AZD1222 doses, spike-specific TCR breadth and depth were significantly higher than at day 0 and than in MenACWY recipients. Reportedly, almost half of the unique spike-specific TCRs recognized epitopes lying outside the regions that are mutated in the B.1.351 and B.1.1.7 variants. Conclusions about previously exposed vaccinees were limited because only six AZD1222 recipients were SARS-CoV-2 seropositive at baseline. Because no samples from the day 14 peak response were available, repertoires could be characterized only after the peak T cell response. The 56-69-year group was small, and its depth increase did not reach significance, likely because of low power. The whole spike protein was spanned by vaccine-associated CD4 TCRs, and dominant responses were seen in regions 160-218 and 743-854.

What the time point label conveys for this sample: baseline before first vaccination. The vaccinee samples were drawn from two UK trials, COV001 and COV002, one of which was a single-blind randomized controlled phase 2/3 trial testing AZD1222 (ChAdOx1 nCoV-19) in healthy adults. For TCRbeta chain sequencing, PBMC samples from trial participants were taken at day 0 and at day 28 after the second dose. Recombination linked TRBV27 to TRBJ1-1, with TRBD1 identical over 8 junction bases. The material sequenced was peripheral blood, taken on day 0 of AZD1222 vaccination. The source is an adult in good health. The DNA sequence is given as TGTGCCAGCCGATACAGGGGGGCCACTGAAGCTTTCTTT. The encoded protein is CASRYRGATEAFF.